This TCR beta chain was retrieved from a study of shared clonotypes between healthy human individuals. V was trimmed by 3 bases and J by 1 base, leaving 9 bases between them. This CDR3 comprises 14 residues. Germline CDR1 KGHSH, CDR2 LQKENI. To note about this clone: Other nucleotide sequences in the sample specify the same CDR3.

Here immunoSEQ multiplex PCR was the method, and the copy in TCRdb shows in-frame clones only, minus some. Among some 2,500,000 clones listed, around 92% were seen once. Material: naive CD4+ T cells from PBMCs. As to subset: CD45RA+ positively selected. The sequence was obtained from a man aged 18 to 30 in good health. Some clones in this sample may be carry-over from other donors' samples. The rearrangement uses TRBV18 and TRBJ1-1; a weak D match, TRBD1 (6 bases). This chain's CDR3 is CASSPQGQNTEAFF. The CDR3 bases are TGTGCCAGCTCACCGCAGGGGCAGAACACTGAAGCTTTCTTT.